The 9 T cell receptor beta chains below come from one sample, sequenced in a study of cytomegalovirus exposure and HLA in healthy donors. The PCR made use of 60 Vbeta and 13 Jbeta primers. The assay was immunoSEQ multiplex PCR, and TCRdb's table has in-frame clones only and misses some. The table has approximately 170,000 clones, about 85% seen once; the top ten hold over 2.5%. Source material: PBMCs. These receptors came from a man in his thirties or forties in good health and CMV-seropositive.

CDR3 DNA sequence: TGTGCCAGCAGCGTAGGACTAGCGGGAGAACAAGCAGATACGCAGTATTTT. It is translated as CASSVGLAGEQADTQYF. The rearrangement links TRBV9 to TRBJ2-3, with 12 bases lining up with TRBD2. Losses at the gene ends were 0 bases for V and 4 bases for J; bases not matched to a gene: 6. CDR1 is SGDLS and CDR2 is YYNGEE in the germline V gene. This CDR3 is 17 amino acids long.

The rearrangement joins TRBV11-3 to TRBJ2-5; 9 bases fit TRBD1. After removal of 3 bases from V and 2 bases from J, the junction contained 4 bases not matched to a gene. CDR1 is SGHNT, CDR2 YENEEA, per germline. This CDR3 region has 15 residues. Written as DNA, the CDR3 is TGTGCCAGCAGCTTCTCCGACAGGGGGCAAGAGACCCAGTACTTC. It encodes CASSFSDRGQETQYF.

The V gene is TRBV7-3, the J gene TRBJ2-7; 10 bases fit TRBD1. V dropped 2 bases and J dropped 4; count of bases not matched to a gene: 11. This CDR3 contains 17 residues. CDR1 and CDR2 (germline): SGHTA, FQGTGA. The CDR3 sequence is CASSLSDSRQGAYEQYF. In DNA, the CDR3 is TGTGCCAGCAGCTTATCTGACTCCAGACAGGGGGCTTACGAGCAGTACTTC.

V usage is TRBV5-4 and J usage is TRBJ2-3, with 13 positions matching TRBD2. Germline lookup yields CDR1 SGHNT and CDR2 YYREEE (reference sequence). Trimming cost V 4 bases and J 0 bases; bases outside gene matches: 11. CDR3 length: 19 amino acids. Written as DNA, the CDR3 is TGTGCCAGCAGCCCCCCGGGGACTAGCGGGGCGAGAAGCACAGATACGCAGTATTTT. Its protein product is CASSPPGTSGARSTDTQYF.

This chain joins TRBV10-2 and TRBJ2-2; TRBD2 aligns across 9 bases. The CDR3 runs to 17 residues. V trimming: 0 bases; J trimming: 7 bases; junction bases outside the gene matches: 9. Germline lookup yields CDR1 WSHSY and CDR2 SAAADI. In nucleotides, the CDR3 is TGCGCCAGCAGTGAGTCTGCGTTAGCGGGAGATGTCGGGGAGCTGTTTTTT. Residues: CASSESALAGDVGELFF.

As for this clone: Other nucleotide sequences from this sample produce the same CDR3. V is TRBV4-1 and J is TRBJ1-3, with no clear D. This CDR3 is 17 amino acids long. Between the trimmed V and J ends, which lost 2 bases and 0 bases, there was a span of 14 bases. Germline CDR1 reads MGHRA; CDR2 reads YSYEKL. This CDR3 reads CASSQLTDPVSGNTIYF. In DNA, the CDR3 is TGCGCCAGCAGCCAACTTACAGACCCCGTCTCTGGAAACACCATATATTTT.

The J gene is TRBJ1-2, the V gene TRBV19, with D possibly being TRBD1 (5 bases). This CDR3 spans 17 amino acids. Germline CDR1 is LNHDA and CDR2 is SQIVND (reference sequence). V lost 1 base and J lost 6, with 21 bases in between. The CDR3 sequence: CASSIGSRARRLDGYTF. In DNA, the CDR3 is TGTGCCAGTAGTATAGGCAGCAGGGCGCGCCGCTTAGATGGCTACACCTTC.

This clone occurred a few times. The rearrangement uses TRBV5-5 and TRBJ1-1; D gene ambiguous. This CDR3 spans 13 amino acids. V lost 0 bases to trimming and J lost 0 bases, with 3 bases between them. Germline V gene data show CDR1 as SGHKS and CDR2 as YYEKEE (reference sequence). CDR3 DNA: TGTGCCAGCAGCTTGGTCGTGAACACTGAAGCTTTCTTT. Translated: CASSLVVNTEAFF.

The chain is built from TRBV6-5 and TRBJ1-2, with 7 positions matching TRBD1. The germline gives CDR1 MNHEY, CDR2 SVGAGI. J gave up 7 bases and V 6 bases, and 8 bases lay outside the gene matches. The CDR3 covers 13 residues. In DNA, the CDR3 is TGTGCCAGCAGGATCACAGGGGTCGGTGGCTACACCTTC. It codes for CASRITGVGGYTF.